The clone carrying this TCR beta chain was counted between two and nine times. Its target is unknown. This record comes from a study of T-cell memory formation after mild COVID-19. In TCRdb, the 5' RACE reads were re-called with MiXCR into one record per CDR3 protein. The repertoire has approximately 390,000 distinct CDR3 sequences, approximately 15% of them found once; the top ten carry roughly 21%. Findings and caveats of the study: Some responding clones appeared in pre-infection memory, suggesting cross-reactive memory joined. Confirmation was lacking for SARS-CoV-2 specificity of second-wave clones that peaked on day 37.

This clonotype was sampled from a man younger than 35 who had mild COVID-19 (a few samples of this study predate the infection). Cell type and time point are not known. The sequencing sample was made of PBMCs or a T cell subset sorted from them (not recorded which).

CDR3 nucleotide sequence: TGTGCCACCAGTGACACAAGGGGAGAGGAAAAACTGTTTTTT. This translates into CATSDTRGEEKLFF. The chain combines TRBV24-1 with TRBJ1-4; D might be TRBD1 (5 bases). The CDR3 has 14 amino acids. Trimming cost V 4 bases and J 8 bases, with 13 bases left between them. CDR1 is KGHDR and CDR2 is SFDVKD in the germline V gene.